This T cell receptor beta chain stems from a study of blood T cell repertoires in COVID-19. Trimming cost V 3 bases and J 7 bases; bases outside gene matches: 11. The CDR3 is 15 residues long. CDR1 SGHRS and CDR2 YFSETQ come from the germline V gene. Individuals drawn from approximately 22 US areas were about 18 to 90 years old. How the authors handled the data: Reference gene primer amplification yielded estimated nucleated cell counts. Measured with immunoSEQ multiplex PCR; TCRdb has only the in-frame clones, and not every one. That table gives V, J and clone size, and the DNA gave D and trimming. The sample holds approximately 200,000 clones, 65% to 85% seen once.

The sequence derives from a woman aged 25 to 39 who had recovered from COVID-19. This chain links TRBV5-1 with TRBJ2-7, with 9 nucleotides matching TRBD2. The sequencing input was PBMCs or T cells enriched from blood (not recorded which). The CDR3 here is CASSSGGRGGGEQYF. The CDR3 nucleotides are TGCGCCAGCAGCTCGGGGGGACGCGGGGGGGGAGAGCAGTACTTC.